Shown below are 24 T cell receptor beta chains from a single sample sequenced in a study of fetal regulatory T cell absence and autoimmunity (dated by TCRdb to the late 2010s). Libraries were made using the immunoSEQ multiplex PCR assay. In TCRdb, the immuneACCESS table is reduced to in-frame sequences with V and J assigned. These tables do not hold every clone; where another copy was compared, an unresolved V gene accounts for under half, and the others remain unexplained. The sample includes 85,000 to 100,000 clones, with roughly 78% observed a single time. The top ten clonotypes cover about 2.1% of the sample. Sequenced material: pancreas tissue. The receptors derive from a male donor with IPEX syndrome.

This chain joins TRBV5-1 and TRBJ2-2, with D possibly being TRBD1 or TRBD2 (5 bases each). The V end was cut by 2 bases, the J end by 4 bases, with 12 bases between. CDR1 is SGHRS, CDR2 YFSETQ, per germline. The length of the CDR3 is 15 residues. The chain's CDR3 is CASSFRGWGTGELFF. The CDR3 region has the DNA TGCGCCAGCAGCTTTCGGGGCTGGGGCACCGGGGAGCTGTTTTTT.

The DNA for the CDR3 is TGCGCCAGCAGCCGGACAGGAGTCTATAATTCACCCCTCCACTTT. Residues: CASSRTGVYNSPLHF. The chain has TRBV5-1 and TRBJ1-6, with 7 bases that match TRBD1. The CDR3 consists of 15 residues. CDR1 and CDR2 from the germline V gene are SGHRS and YFSETQ. After removal of 4 bases from V and 3 bases from J, the junction contained 4 bases not matched to a gene.

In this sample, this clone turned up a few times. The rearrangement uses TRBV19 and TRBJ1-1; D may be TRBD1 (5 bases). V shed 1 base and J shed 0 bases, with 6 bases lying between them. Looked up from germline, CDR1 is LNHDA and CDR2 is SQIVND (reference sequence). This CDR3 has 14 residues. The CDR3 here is CASSIGGLNTEAFF. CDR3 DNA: TGTGCCAGTAGTATAGGGGGCCTGAACACTGAAGCTTTCTTT.

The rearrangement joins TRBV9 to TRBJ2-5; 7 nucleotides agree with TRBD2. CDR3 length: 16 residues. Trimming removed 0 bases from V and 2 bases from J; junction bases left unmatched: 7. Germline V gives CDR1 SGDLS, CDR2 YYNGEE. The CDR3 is CASSVGASGPQETQYF. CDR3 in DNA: TGTGCCAGCAGCGTAGGGGCTAGCGGTCCGCAAGAGACCCAGTACTTC.

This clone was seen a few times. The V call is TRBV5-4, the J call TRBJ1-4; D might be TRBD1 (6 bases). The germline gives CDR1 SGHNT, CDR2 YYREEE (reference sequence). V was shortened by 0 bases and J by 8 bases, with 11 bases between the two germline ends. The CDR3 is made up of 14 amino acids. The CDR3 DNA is TGTGCCAGCAGCTTGGGCCAGGGGAGCGAAAAACTGTTTTTT. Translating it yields CASSLGQGSEKLFF.

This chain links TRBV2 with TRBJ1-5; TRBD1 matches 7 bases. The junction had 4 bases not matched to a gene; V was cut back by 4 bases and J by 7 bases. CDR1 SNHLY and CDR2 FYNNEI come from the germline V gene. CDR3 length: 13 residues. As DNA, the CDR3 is TGTGCCAGCAGTGGAGACAGGGCCCAGCCCCAGCATTTT. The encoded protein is CASSGDRAQPQHF.

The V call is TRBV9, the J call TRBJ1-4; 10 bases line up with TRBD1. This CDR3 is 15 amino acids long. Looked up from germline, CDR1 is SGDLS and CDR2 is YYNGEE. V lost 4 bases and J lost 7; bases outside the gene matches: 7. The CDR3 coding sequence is TGTGCCAGCAGCCCTGAGGGACAGGGGTCTGAAAAACTGTTTTTT. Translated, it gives CASSPEGQGSEKLFF.

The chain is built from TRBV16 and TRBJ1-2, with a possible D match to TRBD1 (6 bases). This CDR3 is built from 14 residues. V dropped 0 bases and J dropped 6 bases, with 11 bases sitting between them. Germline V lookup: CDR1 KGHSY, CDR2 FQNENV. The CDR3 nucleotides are TGTGCCAGCAGCCAATCAGGGCAGGGGAATGGCTACACCTTC. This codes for CASSQSGQGNGYTF.

In DNA form, the CDR3 reads TGTGCCAGCAGACTAGCGGGGGGAGAGACCCAGTACTTC. This codes for CASRLAGGETQYF. V usage is TRBV6-1 and J usage is TRBJ2-5; TRBD2 matches at 12 bases. CDR3 length equals 13 residues. Germline V gene lookup returns CDR1 MNHNS and CDR2 SASEGT. V dropped 6 bases and J dropped 4; count of bases not matched to a gene: 0.

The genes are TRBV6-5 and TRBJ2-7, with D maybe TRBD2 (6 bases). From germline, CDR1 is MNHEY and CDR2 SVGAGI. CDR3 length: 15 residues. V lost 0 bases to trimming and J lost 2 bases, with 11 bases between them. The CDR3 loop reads CASSYSLAAAYEQYF. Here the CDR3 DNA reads TGTGCCAGCAGTTACTCCTTAGCGGCCGCCTACGAGCAGTACTTC.

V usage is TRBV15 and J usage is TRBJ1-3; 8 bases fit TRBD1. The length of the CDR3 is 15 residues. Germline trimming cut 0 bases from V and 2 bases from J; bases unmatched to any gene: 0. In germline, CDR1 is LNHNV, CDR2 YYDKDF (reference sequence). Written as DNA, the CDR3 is TGTGCCACCAGCAGAGACAGGGGGCCTGGAAACACCATATATTTT. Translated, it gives CATSRDRGPGNTIYF.

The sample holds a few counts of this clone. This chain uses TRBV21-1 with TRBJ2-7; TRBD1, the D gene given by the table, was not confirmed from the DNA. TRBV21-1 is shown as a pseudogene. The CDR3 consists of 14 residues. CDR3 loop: CASSPRDRGYEQYF. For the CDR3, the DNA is TGTGCCAGCAGCCCCCGGGACAGGGGTTACGAGCAGTACTTC.

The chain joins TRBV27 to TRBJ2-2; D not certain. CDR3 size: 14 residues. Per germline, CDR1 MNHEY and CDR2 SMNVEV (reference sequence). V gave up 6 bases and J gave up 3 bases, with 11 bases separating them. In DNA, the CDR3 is TGTGCCAGCAGCCCTCGACGGTACACCGGGGAGCTGTTTTTT. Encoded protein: CASSPRRYTGELFF.

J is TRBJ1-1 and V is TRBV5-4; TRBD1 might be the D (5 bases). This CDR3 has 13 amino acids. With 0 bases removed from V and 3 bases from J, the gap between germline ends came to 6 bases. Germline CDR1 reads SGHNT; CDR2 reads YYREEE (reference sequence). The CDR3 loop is CASSLARDTEAFF. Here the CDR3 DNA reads TGTGCCAGCAGCTTGGCCAGGGACACTGAAGCTTTCTTT.

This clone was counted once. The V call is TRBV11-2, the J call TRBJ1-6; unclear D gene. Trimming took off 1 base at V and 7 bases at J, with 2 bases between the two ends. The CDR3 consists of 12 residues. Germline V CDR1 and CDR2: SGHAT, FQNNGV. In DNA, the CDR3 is TGTGCCAGCAGCTTAGGGAATTCACCCCTCCACTTT. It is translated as CASSLGNSPLHF.

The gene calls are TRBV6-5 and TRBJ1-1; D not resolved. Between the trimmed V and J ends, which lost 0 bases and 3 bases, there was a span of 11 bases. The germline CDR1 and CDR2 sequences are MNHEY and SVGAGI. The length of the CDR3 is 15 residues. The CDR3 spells CASSYSFTRDTEAFF. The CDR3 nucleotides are TGTGCCAGCAGTTACTCGTTTACGAGAGACACTGAAGCTTTCTTT.

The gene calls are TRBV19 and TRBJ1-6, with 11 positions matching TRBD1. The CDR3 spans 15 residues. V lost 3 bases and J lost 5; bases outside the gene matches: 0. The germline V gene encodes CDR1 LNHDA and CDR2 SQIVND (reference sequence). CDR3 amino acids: CASSMDRGHNSPLHF. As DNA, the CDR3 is TGTGCCAGTAGTATGGACAGGGGGCATAATTCACCCCTCCACTTT.

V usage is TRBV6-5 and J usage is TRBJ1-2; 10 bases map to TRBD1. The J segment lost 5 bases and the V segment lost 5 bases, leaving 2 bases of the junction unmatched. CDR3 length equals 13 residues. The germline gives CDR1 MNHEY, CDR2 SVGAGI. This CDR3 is CASSRQGAYGYTF. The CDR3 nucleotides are TGTGCCAGCAGTAGACAGGGGGCGTATGGCTACACCTTC.

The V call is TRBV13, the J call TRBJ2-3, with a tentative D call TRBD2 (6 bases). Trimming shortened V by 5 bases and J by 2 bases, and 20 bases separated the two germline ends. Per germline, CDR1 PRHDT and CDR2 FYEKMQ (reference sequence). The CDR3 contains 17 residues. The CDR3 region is CASSQPGASVLTDTQYF. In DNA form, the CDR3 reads TGTGCCAGCAGCCAGCCGGGTGCTAGCGTTCTCACAGATACGCAGTATTTT.

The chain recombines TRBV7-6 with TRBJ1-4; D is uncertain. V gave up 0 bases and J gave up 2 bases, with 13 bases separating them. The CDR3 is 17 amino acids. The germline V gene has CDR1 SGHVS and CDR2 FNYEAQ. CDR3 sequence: CASSLAWRVGTNEKLFF. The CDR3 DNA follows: TGTGCCAGCAGCTTAGCGTGGAGGGTAGGCACTAATGAAAAACTGTTTTTT.

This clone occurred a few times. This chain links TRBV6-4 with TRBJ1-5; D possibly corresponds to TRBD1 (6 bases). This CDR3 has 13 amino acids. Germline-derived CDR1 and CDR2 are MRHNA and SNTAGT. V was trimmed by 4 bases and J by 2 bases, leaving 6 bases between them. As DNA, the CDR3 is TGTGCCAGCAGTGGGGGGCGCAATCAGCCCCAGCATTTT. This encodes CASSGGRNQPQHF.

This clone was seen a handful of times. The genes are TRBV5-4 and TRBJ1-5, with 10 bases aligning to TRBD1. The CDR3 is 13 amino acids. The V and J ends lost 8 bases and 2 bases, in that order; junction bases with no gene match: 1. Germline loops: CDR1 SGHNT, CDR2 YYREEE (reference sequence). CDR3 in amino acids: CARGTGGNQPQHF. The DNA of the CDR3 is TGTGCCAGAGGGACAGGGGGCAATCAGCCCCAGCATTTT.

CDR3 in amino acids: CASSEVLTSGEETQYF. Here the CDR3 DNA reads TGTGCCAGCAGTGAAGTCCTGACTAGCGGGGAGGAGACCCAGTACTTC. This rearrangement joins TRBV2 to TRBJ2-5, with 11 nucleotides matching TRBD2. With V trimmed by 1 base and J by 5 bases, 6 bases remained unmatched. The CDR3 contains 16 residues. Germline V lookup: CDR1 SNHLY, CDR2 FYNNEI.

This CDR3 is CASSTGTRYEQFF. In DNA, the CDR3 is TGTGCCAGCAGCACCGGGACTCGTTATGAGCAGTTCTTC. This chain joins TRBV5-3 and TRBJ2-1; a possible D gene is TRBD2 (6 bases). TRBV5-3 is an ORF for which the function is uncertain. Deletions cut 8 bases from V and 8 bases from J, with 17 bases between. This CDR3 is built from 13 residues.